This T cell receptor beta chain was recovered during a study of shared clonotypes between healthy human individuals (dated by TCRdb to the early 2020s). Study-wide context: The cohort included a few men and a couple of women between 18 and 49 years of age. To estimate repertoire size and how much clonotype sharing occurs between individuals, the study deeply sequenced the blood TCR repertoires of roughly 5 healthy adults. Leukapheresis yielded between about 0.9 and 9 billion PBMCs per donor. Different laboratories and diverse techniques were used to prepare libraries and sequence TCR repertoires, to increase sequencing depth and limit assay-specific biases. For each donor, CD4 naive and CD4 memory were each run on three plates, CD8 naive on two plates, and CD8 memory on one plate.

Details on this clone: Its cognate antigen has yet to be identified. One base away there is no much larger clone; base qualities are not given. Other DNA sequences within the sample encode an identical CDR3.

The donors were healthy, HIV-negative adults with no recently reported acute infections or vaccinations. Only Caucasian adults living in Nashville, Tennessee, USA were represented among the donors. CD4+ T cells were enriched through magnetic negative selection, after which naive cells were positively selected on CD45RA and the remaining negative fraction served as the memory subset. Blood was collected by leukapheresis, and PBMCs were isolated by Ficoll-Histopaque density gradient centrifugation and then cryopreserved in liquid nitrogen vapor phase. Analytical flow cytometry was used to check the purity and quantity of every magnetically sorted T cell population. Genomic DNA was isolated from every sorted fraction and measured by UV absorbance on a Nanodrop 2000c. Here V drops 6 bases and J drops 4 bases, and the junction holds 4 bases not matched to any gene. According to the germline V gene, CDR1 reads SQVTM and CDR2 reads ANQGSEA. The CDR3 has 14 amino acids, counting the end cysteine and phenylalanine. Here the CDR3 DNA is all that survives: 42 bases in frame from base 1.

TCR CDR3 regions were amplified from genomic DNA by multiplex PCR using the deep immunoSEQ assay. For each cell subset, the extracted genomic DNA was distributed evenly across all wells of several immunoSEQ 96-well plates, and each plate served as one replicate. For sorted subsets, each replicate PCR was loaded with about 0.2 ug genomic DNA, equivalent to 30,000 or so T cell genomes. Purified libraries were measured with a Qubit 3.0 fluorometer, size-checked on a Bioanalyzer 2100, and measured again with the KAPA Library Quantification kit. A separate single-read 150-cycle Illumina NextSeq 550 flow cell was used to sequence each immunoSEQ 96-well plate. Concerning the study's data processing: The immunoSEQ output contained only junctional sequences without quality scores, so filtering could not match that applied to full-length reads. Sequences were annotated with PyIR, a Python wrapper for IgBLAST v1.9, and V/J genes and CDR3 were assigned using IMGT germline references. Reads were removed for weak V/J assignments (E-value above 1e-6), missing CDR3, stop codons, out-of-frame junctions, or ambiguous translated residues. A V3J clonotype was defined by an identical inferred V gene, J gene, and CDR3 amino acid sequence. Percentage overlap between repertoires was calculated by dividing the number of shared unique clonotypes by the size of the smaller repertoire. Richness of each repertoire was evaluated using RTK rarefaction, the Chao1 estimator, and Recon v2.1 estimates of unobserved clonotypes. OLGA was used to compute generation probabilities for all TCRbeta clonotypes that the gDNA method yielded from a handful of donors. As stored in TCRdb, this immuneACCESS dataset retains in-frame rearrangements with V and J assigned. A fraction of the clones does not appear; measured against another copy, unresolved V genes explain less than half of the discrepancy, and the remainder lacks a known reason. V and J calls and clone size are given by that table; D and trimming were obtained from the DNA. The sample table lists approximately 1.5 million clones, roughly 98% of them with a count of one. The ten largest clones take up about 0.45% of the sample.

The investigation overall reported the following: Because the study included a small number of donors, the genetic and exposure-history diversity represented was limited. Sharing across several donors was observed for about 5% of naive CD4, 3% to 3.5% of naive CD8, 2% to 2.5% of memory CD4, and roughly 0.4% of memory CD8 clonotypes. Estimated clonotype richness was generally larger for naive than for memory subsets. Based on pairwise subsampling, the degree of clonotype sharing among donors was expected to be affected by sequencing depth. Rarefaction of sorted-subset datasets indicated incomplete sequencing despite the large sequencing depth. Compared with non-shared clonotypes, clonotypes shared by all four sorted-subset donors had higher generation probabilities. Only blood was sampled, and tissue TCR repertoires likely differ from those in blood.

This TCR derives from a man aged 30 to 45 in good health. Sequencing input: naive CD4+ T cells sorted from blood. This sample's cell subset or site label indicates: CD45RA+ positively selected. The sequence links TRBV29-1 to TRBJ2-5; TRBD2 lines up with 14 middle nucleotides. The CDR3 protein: CSVGLAGVGETQYF. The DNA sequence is TGCAGCGTGGGACTAGCGGGAGTAGGAGAGACCCAGTACTTC.